The 13 T cell receptor beta chains below come from one sample, sequenced in a study of spatial heterogeneity in lung cancer. This sample's time point: sample taken at primary tumor resection. A single record per CDR3 protein comes from TCRdb applying MiXCR to the 5' RACE reads. The profile covers some 6,100 distinct CDR3 sequences, with about 12% appearing a single time and about 15% taken by the ten largest. The source was lung tissue, collected at surgery. The receptors here all came from a human donor with early-stage non-small cell lung cancer.

Ten or more counts support this clonotype. This beta chain lies outside the target of a library built for alpha chains; its clone size means little. The chain uses TRBV13 and TRBJ2-7; D possibly corresponds to TRBD2 (5 bases). Germline values: CDR1 PRHDT, CDR2 FYEKMQ (reference sequence). The CDR3 runs to 15 residues. The V end was cut by 0 bases, the J end by 3 bases, with 12 bases between. CDR3: CASSLGSGAGYEQYF. The CDR3 bases are TGTGCCAGCAGCTTAGGCAGCGGAGCCGGCTACGAGCAGTACTTC. The full variable domain, in which reference TRBV13 and TRBJ2-7 provide the parts outside the CDR3, is AAGVIQSPRHLIKEKRETATLKCYPIPRHDTVYWYQQGPGQDPQFLISFYEKMQSDKGSIPDRFSAQQFSDYHSELNMSSLELGDSALYFCASSLGSGAGYEQYFGPGTRLTVT.

This clonotype appeared many times. As an off-target read in a library built for alpha chains, this beta chain has a frequency of little significance. The chain couples TRBV4-1 to TRBJ2-7; TRBD2 is a possible D gene (5 bases). Trimming stripped 1 base from V and 3 bases from J, with 13 bases between. The V gene's germline CDR1 is MGHRA and CDR2 YSYEKL. The CDR3 extends over 15 amino acids. The CDR3, as DNA: TGCGCCAGCAGCCAAGTTGACGGGGTCAGCTACGAGCAGTACTTC. This codes for CASSQVDGVSYEQYF.

Details on this clonotype: Because the library targeted alpha chains, this beta chain is an off-target read whose size means little. The gene calls are TRBV28 and TRBJ1-5, with D perhaps matching TRBD1 (6 bases). Germline-derived CDR1 and CDR2 are MDHEN and SYDVKM. The V gene lost 4 bases and the J gene lost 7 bases, with 14 bases spanning the gap. The CDR3 is made up of 14 amino acids. CDR3 DNA: TGTGCCAGCAGTTATACAGGGCTGCGGCAGCCCCAGCATTTT. Protein product: CASSYTGLRQPQHF.

By frequency in the sample, this clonotype is medium-sized. This beta chain turned up in a library designed for alpha chains; as an off-target read, its abundance says little. The rearrangement uses TRBV2 and TRBJ2-6; no firm D call. The V and J ends lost 3 bases and 0 bases respectively, with 3 bases between them. Germline CDR1 SNHLY, CDR2 FYNNEI. The CDR3 has 14 residues. The CDR3 bases are TGTGCCAGCAGTGAGCGCTCTGGGGCCAACGTCCTGACTTTC. Translating gives CASSERSGANVLTF.

This clonotype has ten or more counts. Because the library targeted alpha chains, this beta chain is an off-target read whose size means little. The V gene is TRBV7-9, the J gene TRBJ1-5, with a possible D match to TRBD1 (5 bases). Germline lookup yields CDR1 SEHNR and CDR2 FQNEAQ (reference sequence). V lost 4 bases, J lost 0 bases, and 10 bases lay in between. There are 15 residues in the CDR3. This CDR3 reads CASSSLGDSNQPQHF. CDR3 coding DNA: TGTGCCAGCAGCTCGCTAGGGGATAGCAATCAGCCCCAGCATTTT.

This clonotype was seen ten or more times. A library made for alpha chains picked up this beta chain off target, so its size means little. The rearrangement joins TRBV9 to TRBJ2-7; 9 bases map to TRBD1. Germline assignment: CDR1 SGDLS and CDR2 YYNGEE. The CDR3 runs 15 residues. V gave up 3 bases and J gave up 0 bases; unmatched junction bases: 4. The CDR3 loop reads CASSAMTGGSYEQYF. In DNA form, the CDR3 reads TGTGCCAGCAGCGCAATGACAGGGGGCTCCTACGAGCAGTACTTC.

In this sample, this clonotype turned up many times. This beta chain appears as a stray read in a library generated for alpha chains; its size is not informative. V usage is TRBV19 and J usage is TRBJ2-7; 9 nucleotides line up with TRBD1. V was clipped by 1 base and J by 5 bases; unmatched bases: 9. Germline lookup yields CDR1 LNHDA and CDR2 SQIVND (reference sequence). The CDR3 totals 16 residues. CDR3 in DNA: TGTGCCAGTAGTATAGGTGAGGGACAGGGAAGCCACGAGCAGTACTTC. Amino acid sequence: CASSIGEGQGSHEQYF. Full variable domain (missing parts from reference TRBV19 and TRBJ2-7): DGGITQSPKYLFRKEGQNVTLSCEQNLNHDAMYWYRQDPGQGLRLIYYSQIVNDFQKGDIAEGYSVSREKKESFPLTVTSAQKNPTAFYLCASSIGEGQGSHEQYFGPGTRLTVT.

This clonotype rates as medium-sized. This beta chain is an off-target read within a library intended for alpha chains, so its frequency means little. J is TRBJ2-3 and V is TRBV6-6; 8 bases fit TRBD2. This CDR3 comprises 14 residues. The germline V gene has CDR1 MNHNY and CDR2 SVGAGI (reference sequence). The V gene end was trimmed by 6 bases and the J gene end by 5 bases; junction bases not matched to a gene: 7. CDR3 loop: CASSQGLAGDTQYF. CDR3 nucleotide sequence: TGTGCCAGCAGCCAGGGCCTAGCGGGAGATACGCAGTATTTT.

This clonotype showed up many times. As an off-target read in a library built for alpha chains, this beta chain has a frequency of little significance. The chain is built from TRBV14 and TRBJ2-3; 9 nucleotides match TRBD1. The germline gives CDR1 SGHDN, CDR2 FVKESK. The CDR3 is made up of 18 amino acids. With 0 bases clipped from V and 2 bases from J, the junction kept 9 bases outside the gene matches. The CDR3 reads CASSQDNRGTGFTDTQYF. As DNA, the CDR3 is TGTGCCAGCAGCCAAGATAATCGAGGGACAGGGTTCACAGATACGCAGTATTTT. The full variable domain, its missing parts supplied by reference TRBV14 and TRBJ2-3, is EAGVTQFPSHSVIEKGQTVTLRCDPISGHDNLYWYRRVMGKEIKFLLHFVKESKQDESGMPNNRFLAERTGGTYSTLKVQPAELEDSGVYFCASSQDNRGTGFTDTQYFGPGTRLTVL.

There are many counts of this clonotype. A library prepared for alpha chains yielded this beta chain as an off-target read; its size is of little meaning. The rearrangement links TRBV7-2 to TRBJ1-2; D remains ambiguous. Germline CDR1 is SGHTA and CDR2 is FQGNSA. The CDR3 length is 12 residues. Trimming removed 5 bases from V and 2 bases from J, with 6 bases in between. CDR3 sequence (DNA): TGTGCCAGCAGCCCCGACAACTATGGCTACACCTTC. Translation: CASSPDNYGYTF.

By its share, this clonotype is medium-sized. Because the library targeted alpha chains, this beta chain is an off-target read whose size means little. This chain joins TRBV15 and TRBJ2-3; tentative D call: TRBD1 (5 bases). In germline, CDR1 is LNHNV, CDR2 YYDKDF (reference sequence). Trimming left V 11 bases short and J 3 bases short, with 24 bases between. The CDR3 length is 16 residues. CDR3 in DNA: TGTGCCTCGTCAAGGGGCCAGGGTCTGCAGACAGATACGCAGTATTTT. This codes for CASSRGQGLQTDTQYF.

This clonotype has a count of ten or more. Within a library made for alpha chains, this beta chain is off target, and its count is uninformative. The chain is built from TRBV20-1 and TRBJ1-3; D remains unclear. From germline, CDR1 is DFQATT and CDR2 SNEGSKA (reference sequence). V lost 0 bases and J lost 13, with 7 bases in between. This CDR3 has 10 residues. This chain's CDR3 is CSARDVEIYF. CDR3 nucleotide sequence: TGCAGTGCTAGAGATGTGGAGATATATTTT.

This clonotype was picked up many times. A library made for alpha chains picked up this beta chain off target, so its size means little. The rearrangement joins TRBV18 to TRBJ1-5; D remains unclear. Germline V gene lookup returns CDR1 KGHSH and CDR2 LQKENI. Trimming left V 2 bases short and J 1 base short, with 3 bases between. This CDR3 has 13 residues. CDR3 in amino acids: CASSPGSNQPQHF. CDR3 nucleotides: TGTGCCAGCTCACCAGGGAGCAATCAGCCCCAGCATTTT.